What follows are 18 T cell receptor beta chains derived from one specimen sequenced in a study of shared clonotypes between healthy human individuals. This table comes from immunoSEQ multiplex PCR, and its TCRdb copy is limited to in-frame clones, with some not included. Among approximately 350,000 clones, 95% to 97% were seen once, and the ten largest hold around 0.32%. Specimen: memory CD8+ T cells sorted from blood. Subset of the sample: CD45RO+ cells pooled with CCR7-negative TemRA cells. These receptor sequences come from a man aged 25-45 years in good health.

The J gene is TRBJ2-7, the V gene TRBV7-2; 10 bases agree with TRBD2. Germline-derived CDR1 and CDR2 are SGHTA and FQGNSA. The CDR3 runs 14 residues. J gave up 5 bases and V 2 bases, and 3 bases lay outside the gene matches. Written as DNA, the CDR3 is TGTGCCAGCAGCTTATCAGGACTAGCGGACGAGCAGTACTTC. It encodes CASSLSGLADEQYF.

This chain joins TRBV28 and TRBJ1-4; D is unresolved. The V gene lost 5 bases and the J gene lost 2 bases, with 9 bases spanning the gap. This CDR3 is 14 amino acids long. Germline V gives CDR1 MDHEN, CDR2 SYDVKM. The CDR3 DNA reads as TGTGCCAGCAGTCACAGAGTCACTAATGAAAAACTGTTTTTT. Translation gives CASSHRVTNEKLFF.

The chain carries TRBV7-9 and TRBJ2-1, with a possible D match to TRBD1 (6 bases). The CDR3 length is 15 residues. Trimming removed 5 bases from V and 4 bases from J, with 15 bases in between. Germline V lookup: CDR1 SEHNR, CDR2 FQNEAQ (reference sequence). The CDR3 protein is CASSLRDTSYNEQFF. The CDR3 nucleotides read TGTGCCAGCAGCCTACGGGACACCTCATACAATGAGCAGTTCTTC.

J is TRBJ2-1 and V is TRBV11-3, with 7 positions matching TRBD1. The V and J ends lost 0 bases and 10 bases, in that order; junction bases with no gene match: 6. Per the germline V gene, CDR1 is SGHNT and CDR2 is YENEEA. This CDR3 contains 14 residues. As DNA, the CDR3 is TGTGCCAGCAGCTTAGATGGTCAGGACAGGGAGCAGTTCTTC. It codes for CASSLDGQDREQFF.

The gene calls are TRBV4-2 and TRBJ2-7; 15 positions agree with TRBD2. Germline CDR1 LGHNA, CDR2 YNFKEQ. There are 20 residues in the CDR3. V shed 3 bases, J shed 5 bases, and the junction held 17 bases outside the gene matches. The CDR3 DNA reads TGTGCCAGCAGCCACGGCCCTAGGACTAGCGGGAGGGCCCTCGCGCACGAGCAGTACTTC. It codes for CASSHGPRTSGRALAHEQYF.

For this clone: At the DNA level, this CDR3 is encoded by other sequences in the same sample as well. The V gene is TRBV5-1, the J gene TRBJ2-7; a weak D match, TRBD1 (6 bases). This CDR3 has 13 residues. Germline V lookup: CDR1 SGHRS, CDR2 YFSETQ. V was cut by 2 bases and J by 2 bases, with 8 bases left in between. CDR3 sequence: CASSFTGTYEQYF. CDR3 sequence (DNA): TGCGCCAGCAGCTTCACAGGGACCTACGAGCAGTACTTC.

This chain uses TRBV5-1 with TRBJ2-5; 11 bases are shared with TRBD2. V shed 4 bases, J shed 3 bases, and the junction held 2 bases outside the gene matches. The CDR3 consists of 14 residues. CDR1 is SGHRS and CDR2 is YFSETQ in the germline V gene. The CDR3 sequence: CASSATSGKETQYF. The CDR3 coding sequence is TGCGCCAGCAGCGCGACTAGCGGGAAAGAGACCCAGTACTTC.

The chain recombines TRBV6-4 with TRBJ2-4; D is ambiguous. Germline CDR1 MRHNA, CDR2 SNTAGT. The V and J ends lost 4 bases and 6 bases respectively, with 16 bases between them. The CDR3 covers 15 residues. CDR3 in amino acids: CASSGPWGSGNIQYF. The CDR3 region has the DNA TGTGCCAGCAGTGGCCCTTGGGGTTCGGGAAACATTCAGTACTTC.

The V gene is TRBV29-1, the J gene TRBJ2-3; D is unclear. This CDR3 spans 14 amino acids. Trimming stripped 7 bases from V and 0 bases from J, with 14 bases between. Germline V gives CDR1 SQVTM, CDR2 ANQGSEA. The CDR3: CSARVGTSTDTQYF. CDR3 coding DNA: TGCAGCGCCCGGGTCGGTACTAGCACAGATACGCAGTATTTT.

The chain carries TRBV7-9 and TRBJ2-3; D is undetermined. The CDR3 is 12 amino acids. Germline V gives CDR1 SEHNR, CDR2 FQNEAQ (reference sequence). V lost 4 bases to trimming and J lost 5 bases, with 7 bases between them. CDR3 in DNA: TGTGCCAGCAGCTCGAACGTAGATACGCAGTATTTT. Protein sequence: CASSSNVDTQYF.

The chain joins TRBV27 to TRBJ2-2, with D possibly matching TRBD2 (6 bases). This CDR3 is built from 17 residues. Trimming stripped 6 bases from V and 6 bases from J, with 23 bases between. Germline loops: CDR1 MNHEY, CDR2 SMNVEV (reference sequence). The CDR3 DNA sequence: TGTGCCAGCAGAGGACCCCCGGGGGTGGGTGGAGCCGGGGAGCTGTTTTTT. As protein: CASRGPPGVGGAGELFF.

In DNA form, the CDR3 reads TGTGCCAGCAGCCCCCGGAGGGCAGGGAGCACAGATACGCAGTATTTT. It codes for CASSPRRAGSTDTQYF. The chain recombines TRBV14 with TRBJ2-3, with a possible D match to TRBD2 (6 bases). The CDR3 runs 16 residues. Per the germline V gene, CDR1 is SGHDN and CDR2 is FVKESK. V lost 4 bases to trimming and J lost 0 bases, with 14 bases between them.

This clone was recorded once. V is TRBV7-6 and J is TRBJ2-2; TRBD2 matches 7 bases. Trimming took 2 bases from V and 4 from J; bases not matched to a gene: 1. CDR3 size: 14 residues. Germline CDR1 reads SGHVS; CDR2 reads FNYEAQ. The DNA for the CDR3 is TGTGCCAGCAGCTTAACGGGGGGCACCGGGGAGCTGTTTTTT. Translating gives CASSLTGGTGELFF.

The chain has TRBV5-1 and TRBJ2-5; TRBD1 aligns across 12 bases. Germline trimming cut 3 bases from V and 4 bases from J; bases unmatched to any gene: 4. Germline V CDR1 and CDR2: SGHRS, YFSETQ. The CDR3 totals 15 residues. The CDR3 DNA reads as TGCGCCAGCAGCTGGGGGACAGGGGGCGCAGAGACCCAGTACTTC. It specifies CASSWGTGGAETQYF.

The CDR3 region is CASSTQVLNTEAFF. The CDR3 nucleotides are TGTGCCAGCAGCACACAAGTTCTGAACACTGAAGCTTTCTTT. The chain employs TRBV6-6 and TRBJ1-1, with D unresolved. V lost 6 bases and J 0 bases, leaving 11 bases between the germline ends. Germline CDR1 and CDR2: MNHNY and SVGAGI (reference sequence). CDR3 length: 14 amino acids.

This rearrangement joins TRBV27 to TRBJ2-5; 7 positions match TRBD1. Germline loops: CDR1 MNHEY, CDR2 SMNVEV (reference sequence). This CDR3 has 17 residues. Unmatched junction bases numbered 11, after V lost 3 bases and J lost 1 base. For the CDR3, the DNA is TGTGCCAGCAGTTTCAGGGCCGCCGACAGGGTCCAAGAGACCCAGTACTTC. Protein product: CASSFRAADRVQETQYF.

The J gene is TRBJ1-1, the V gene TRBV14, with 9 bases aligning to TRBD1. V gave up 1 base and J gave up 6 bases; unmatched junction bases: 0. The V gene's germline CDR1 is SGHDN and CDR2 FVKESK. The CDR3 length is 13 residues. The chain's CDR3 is CASSQGQGAEAFF. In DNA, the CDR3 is TGTGCCAGCAGCCAAGGACAGGGGGCTGAAGCTTTCTTT.

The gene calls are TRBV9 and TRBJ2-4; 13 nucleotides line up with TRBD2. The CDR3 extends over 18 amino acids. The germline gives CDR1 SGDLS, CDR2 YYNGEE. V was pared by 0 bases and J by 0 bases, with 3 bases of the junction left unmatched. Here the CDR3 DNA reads TGTGCCAGCAGCGTAGGGACTAGCGGGAGCGTAGCCAAAAACATTCAGTACTTC. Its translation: CASSVGTSGSVAKNIQYF.